This TCR beta chain is from a study of Ad26.COV2.S vaccination and SARS-CoV-2 variants. Germline loops: CDR1 MGHDK, CDR2 SYGVNS. The junction had 5 bases not matched to a gene; V was cut back by 5 bases and J by 4 bases. The CDR3 is made up of 14 amino acids. Assay: immunoSEQ multiplex PCR; the TCRdb copy retains only in-frame clones and omits some. Of approximately 340,000 clones in the sample, around 92% were seen once. Comment on this clone: Antigen specificity is unknown.

Findings and limits, study-wide: Spike-specific TCR breadth in vaccine recipients exceeded that seen in placebo recipients. Measurements of TCR breadth and depth may have given underestimates of the total T cell responses. Vaccinees reportedly had broad spike-specific CD8+ and CD4+ T cell responses.

The gene calls are TRBV25-1 and TRBJ2-1; TRBD1 aligns across 7 bases. The material was peripheral blood, obtained after recovery from COVID-19. The TCR was taken from a human donor who had recovered from COVID-19. DNA for the CDR3: TGTGCCAGCAGTTGGGACAGCCGGTACAATGAGCAGTTCTTC. It yields the protein CASSWDSRYNEQFF.